This section outlines one TCR beta chain sequence together with its context. The data derive from a study of blood T cell repertoires in COVID-19. Whole-study context: The study drew acute and convalescent COVID-19 samples from the United States, Italy and Spain. Sources were T cells, B-cell-depleted T cells, or PBMCs; the material itself was cDNA or gDNA.

As handled by the study authors: The assay estimated nucleated cells by amplifying reference gene primers. Some clones are missing from TCRdb's copy, which holds only in-frame ones; the method was immunoSEQ multiplex PCR. V and J calls and clone size are as listed in that table; D and trimming were resolved from the DNA. The sample consists of 50,000 to 60,000 clones, roughly 90% of them appearing once. The origin of this receptor is a man between 60 and 75 years old with active COVID-19. The sample taken for sequencing was peripheral blood.

The CDR3 region is CASSQGGRALYEQYF. CDR3 sequence (DNA): TGTGCCAGCAGCCAAGGAGGGAGGGCATTATACGAGCAGTACTTC. V and J are TRBV3-1 (or the pseudogene TRBV3-2) and TRBJ2-7, with TRBD2 identical over 7 bases. V gave up 1 base and J gave up 4 bases; unmatched junction bases: 7. The CDR3 sequence is 15 residues long. The germline gives CDR1 LGHDT, CDR2 YNNKEL (reference sequence).